The 32 T cell receptor beta chains below come from one sample, sequenced in a study of OX40 agonist ivuxolimab in advanced cancers. TCRdb's copy holds only in-frame clones and misses some; the assay was immunoSEQ multiplex PCR. This repertoire shows tens of thousands of clones, roughly 90% found once; its top ten account for about 10%. The sequencing used CD4+ or CD8+ T cells sorted from blood, collected in a trial of the OX40 agonist ivuxolimab. All receptors come from an adult with an advanced solid tumor such as melanoma, head and neck, liver or kidney cancer.

This clone was counted a few times. The chain has TRBV29-1 and TRBJ1-1; D is unclear. Germline CDR1 SQVTM, CDR2 ANQGSEA. There are 10 residues in the CDR3. Trimming cost V 6 bases and J 5 bases, with 7 bases left between them. As DNA, the CDR3 is TGCAGCGTCTTCGGGACTGAAGCTTTCTTT. Amino acid sequence: CSVFGTEAFF.

The J gene is TRBJ1-1, the V gene TRBV6-5; no definite D call. There are 13 residues in the CDR3. Germline CDR1 reads MNHEY; CDR2 reads SVGAGI. The V end lost 3 bases, the J end lost 5 bases, and 10 bases lay between the germline ends. CDR3 region: CASSYRGSTEAFF. As DNA, the CDR3 is TGTGCCAGCAGTTATCGCGGGTCGACTGAAGCTTTCTTT.

In its sample, this clone was seen a few times. The chain carries TRBV6-5 and TRBJ1-1, with D unresolved. Germline CDR1 and CDR2: MNHEY and SVGAGI. The V and J ends lost 5 bases and 0 bases respectively, with 7 bases between them. The CDR3 has 13 residues. CDR3 in amino acids: CASSDYMNTEAFF. Here the CDR3 DNA reads TGTGCCAGCAGTGACTACATGAACACTGAAGCTTTCTTT.

V is TRBV19 and J is TRBJ1-5, with TRBD1 as a possible D gene (6 bases). From germline, CDR1 is LNHDA and CDR2 SQIVND (reference sequence). Trimming left V 4 bases short and J 5 bases short, with 24 bases between. The CDR3 extends over 18 amino acids. The CDR3 DNA is TGTGCCAGTAGTAACATTATGTCTCTTTGGTCAGGGGATCAGCCCCAGCATTTT. Protein product: CASSNIMSLWSGDQPQHF.

V and J are TRBV27 and TRBJ2-7; D not certain. V was trimmed by 11 bases and J by 4 bases, leaving 6 bases between them. This CDR3 comprises 9 residues. Per the germline V gene, CDR1 is MNHEY and CDR2 is SMNVEV (reference sequence). The CDR3 loop reads CAPRYEQYF. The CDR3 DNA sequence: TGTGCCCCCCGGTACGAGCAGTACTTC.

The chain carries TRBV14 and TRBJ2-1; TRBD2 matches at 8 bases. The CDR3 is made up of 16 amino acids. The germline V gene encodes CDR1 SGHDN and CDR2 FVKESK. With V trimmed by 1 base and J by 3 bases, 5 bases remained unmatched. The CDR3 here is CASSQGLATVYNEQFF. DNA for the CDR3: TGTGCCAGCAGCCAAGGACTAGCGACCGTCTACAATGAGCAGTTCTTC.

The chain employs TRBV19 and TRBJ1-2; 8 nucleotides agree with TRBD1. The V gene's germline CDR1 is LNHDA and CDR2 SQIVND (reference sequence). Trimming removed 3 bases from V and 2 bases from J; junction bases left unmatched: 11. The CDR3 spans 17 residues. The CDR3 spells CASSIFLTAGGNYGYTF. Here the CDR3 DNA reads TGTGCCAGTAGTATTTTCTTAACGGCAGGGGGCAACTATGGCTACACCTTC.

The chain combines TRBV7-6 with TRBJ2-3; perhaps TRBD2 as D (6 bases). The CDR3 totals 16 residues. V lost 0 bases and J lost 1, with 11 bases in between. The germline CDR1 and CDR2 sequences are SGHVS and FNYEAQ. The CDR3 coding sequence is TGTGCCAGCAGCTTAGCGCCGGGGGACCGCACAGATACGCAGTATTTT. Its protein is CASSLAPGDRTDTQYF.

The chain carries TRBV7-8 and TRBJ2-2, with 10 bases that match TRBD1. Germline V gene data show CDR1 as SGHVS and CDR2 as FQNEAQ. Germline trimming cut 2 bases from V and 6 bases from J; bases unmatched to any gene: 3. There are 15 residues in the CDR3. The CDR3 spells CASSLTGQGAGELFF. CDR3 in DNA: TGTGCCAGCAGCTTAACAGGACAGGGGGCCGGGGAGCTGTTTTTT.

The sample holds a few counts of this clone. The chain recombines TRBV5-4 with TRBJ1-1, with 10 positions matching TRBD1. The V and J ends lost 6 bases and 3 bases, in that order; junction bases with no gene match: 8. The CDR3 is made up of 15 amino acids. In germline, CDR1 is SGHNT, CDR2 YYREEE (reference sequence). The DNA for the CDR3 is TGTGCCAGCATCCTGAGACAGGGGGCGGACACTGAAGCTTTCTTT. It translates to CASILRQGADTEAFF.

This chain uses TRBV5-5 with TRBJ1-1, with D hard to call. This CDR3 comprises 13 residues. From germline, CDR1 is SGHKS and CDR2 YYEKEE (reference sequence). Trimming stripped 0 bases from V and 4 bases from J, with 7 bases between. The CDR3 spells CASSLGITTEAFF. The CDR3 coding sequence is TGTGCCAGCAGCTTGGGGATTACCACTGAAGCTTTCTTT. The full variable domain, its missing parts supplied by reference TRBV5-5 and TRBJ1-1, is DAGVTQSPTHLIKTRGQQVTLRCSPISGHKSVSWYQQVLGQGPQFIFQYYEKEERGRGNFPDRFSARQFPNYSSELNVNALLLGDSALYLCASSLGITTEAFFGQGTRLTVV.

This chain links TRBV7-9 with TRBJ1-2; 10 bases line up with TRBD1. V lost 9 bases and J lost 6; bases outside the gene matches: 7. The CDR3 spans 13 residues. Germline V CDR1 and CDR2: SEHNR, FQNEAQ (reference sequence). The CDR3 loop reads CASLRQGADGYTF. CDR3 sequence (DNA): TGTGCCAGTCTCAGACAGGGGGCGGATGGCTACACCTTC.

The chain employs TRBV7-9 and TRBJ1-1, with a tentative D call TRBD1 (5 bases). The V gene's germline CDR1 is SEHNR and CDR2 FQNEAQ (reference sequence). Trimming cost V 7 bases and J 3 bases, with 12 bases left between them. The CDR3 is made up of 13 amino acids. The CDR3 bases are TGTGCCAGCAACTGGGGCATAGACACTGAAGCTTTCTTT. It encodes CASNWGIDTEAFF.

The chain has TRBV27 and TRBJ2-5; tentatively, D is TRBD2 (6 bases). Germline lookup yields CDR1 MNHEY and CDR2 SMNVEV (reference sequence). The ends were cut back, 8 bases at V and 4 bases at J, with 11 bases in the middle. The CDR3 consists of 12 residues. DNA of the CDR3: TGTGCCAGCGGTAGCGGTCTAGAGACCCAGTACTTC. Encoded protein: CASGSGLETQYF.

This clone was picked up a small number of times. In nucleotides, the CDR3 is TGTGCCAGCAGCCCGGGACCTACCTTGGAGCAGTACTTC. Translation: CASSPGPTLEQYF. The V and J genes are TRBV13 and TRBJ2-7; D is perhaps TRBD1 or TRBD2 (5 bases each). The CDR3 extends over 13 amino acids. V was clipped by 5 bases and J by 7 bases, with 15 bases between them. CDR1 and CDR2 (germline): PRHDT, FYEKMQ (reference sequence).

This rearrangement joins TRBV11-2 to TRBJ2-1; D might be TRBD1 or TRBD2, each matching 5 bases. This CDR3 spans 18 amino acids. Germline assignment: CDR1 SGHAT and CDR2 FQNNGV. The V and J ends lost 2 bases and 0 bases respectively, with 17 bases between them. The CDR3 coding sequence is TGTGCCAGCAGCTTACCCCCCGGGGCAGGAGGCTCCTACAATGAGCAGTTCTTC. Encoded protein: CASSLPPGAGGSYNEQFF.

This sequence joins TRBV15 and TRBJ2-7; D is possibly TRBD1 (5 bases). Germline V gene sequence: CDR1 LNHNV, CDR2 YYDKDF (reference sequence). Deletions cut 10 bases from V and 3 bases from J, with 16 bases between. CDR3 length: 13 residues. The chain's CDR3 is CASAAGSHYEQYF. In nucleotides, the CDR3 is TGTGCCAGTGCGGCAGGGTCCCACTACGAGCAGTACTTC. The full variable domain, rest sourced from reference TRBV15 and TRBJ2-7, is DAMVIQNPRYQVTQFGKPVTLSCSQTLNHNVMYWYQQKSSQAPKLLFHYYDKDFNNEADTPDNFQSRRPNTSFCFLDIRSPGLGDTAMYLCASAAGSHYEQYFGPGTRLTVT.

With respect to this clone: Germline and junction disagree at one end, which may indicate a read error. The same CDR3 arises from other DNA sequences in this sample as well. The chain couples TRBV6-9 to TRBJ1-1, with no clear D. The CDR3 spans 12 residues. CDR1 is MNHGY and CDR2 is SVAAGI in the germline V gene. CDR3 loop: CARRRGYTEAFF. CDR3 nucleotide sequence: TGTGCCAGGCGAAGAGGGTACACTGAGGCTTTCTTT.

The rearrangement links TRBV19 to TRBJ2-1; D unclear. V lost 1 base to trimming and J lost 8 bases, with 6 bases between them. Germline loops: CDR1 LNHDA, CDR2 SQIVND (reference sequence). This CDR3 is built from 12 residues. DNA of the CDR3: TGTGCCAGTAGTATAGTTGGGGATGAGCAGTTCTTC. Protein sequence: CASSIVGDEQFF.

The genes are TRBV4-3 and TRBJ1-1; no reliable D call. CDR1 LGHNA and CDR2 YSLEER come from the germline V gene. This CDR3 spans 14 amino acids. V was clipped by 2 bases and J by 4 bases, with 11 bases between them. CDR3 amino acids: CASSQNRGATEAFF. For the CDR3, the DNA is TGCGCCAGCAGCCAAAACCGTGGCGCCACTGAAGCTTTCTTT.

The genes are TRBV9 and TRBJ2-7; 12 bases line up with TRBD2. Germline V gives CDR1 SGDLS, CDR2 YYNGEE. The ends lost 8 bases at V and 6 bases at J; junction bases unmatched: 3. This CDR3 contains 12 residues. CDR3 bases: TGTGCCAGTGAGGGACTAGCGGGCGAGCAGTACTTC. This codes for CASEGLAGEQYF. Looking up the rest from reference TRBV9 and TRBJ2-7 gives the full variable domain: DSGVTQTPKHLITATGQRVTLRCSPRSGDLSVYWYQQSLDQGLQFLIQYYNGEERAKGNILERFSAQQFPDLHSELNLSSLELGDSALYFCASEGLAGEQYFGPGTRLTVT.

The rearrangement joins TRBV6-6 to TRBJ1-1; 7 bases align to TRBD1. Germline trimming cut 6 bases from V and 9 bases from J; bases unmatched to any gene: 7. Germline loops: CDR1 MNHNY, CDR2 SVGAGI (reference sequence). The CDR3 totals 12 residues. CDR3 sequence: CASSPDRVQAFF. The CDR3 coding sequence is TGTGCCAGCAGCCCCGACAGGGTTCAAGCTTTCTTT.

V gene TRBV19 combines with J gene TRBJ1-1; D might be TRBD1 (5 bases). V lost 7 bases, J lost 6 bases, and 15 bases lay in between. The CDR3 contains 13 residues. Germline lookup yields CDR1 LNHDA and CDR2 SQIVND (reference sequence). CDR3 nucleotide sequence: TGTGCCAGTAAGGATAGGGGAAGCGCTGAAGCTTTCTTT. Its translation: CASKDRGSAEAFF.

V and J are TRBV23-1 and TRBJ1-2; D gene unclear. TRBV23-1 is treated as an ORF (open reading frame) with a function not yet certain. CDR3 length equals 15 residues. Trimming cost V 2 bases and J 1 base, with 11 bases left between them. The CDR3 DNA follows: TGCGCCAGCAGTCAACTGAGAGGAAATAACTATGGCTACACCTTC. Translated: CASSQLRGNNYGYTF.

This clone was recorded only once. The chain recombines TRBV5-6 with TRBJ1-5; maybe TRBD1 (6 bases). This CDR3 has 14 residues. Germline V gives CDR1 SGHDT, CDR2 YYEEEE. V was clipped by 4 bases and J by 4 bases, with 12 bases between them. This CDR3 reads CASSLSQGNQPQHF. The CDR3 DNA follows: TGTGCCAGCAGCCTCTCACAGGGAAATCAGCCCCAGCATTTT.

The chain couples TRBV7-2 to TRBJ2-4; 9 positions agree with TRBD2. The CDR3 runs 20 residues. J lost 0 bases, V lost 0 bases, and 12 bases had no gene match. CDR1 and CDR2 from the germline V gene are SGHTA and FQGNSA. This CDR3 is CASSLARLAGNPLAKNIQYF. The CDR3 coding sequence is TGTGCCAGCAGCTTAGCCCGGCTAGCGGGGAACCCACTAGCCAAAAACATTCAGTACTTC. The whole variable domain, remainder taken from reference TRBV7-2 and TRBJ2-4, is GAGVSQSPSNKVTEKGKDVELRCDPISGHTALYWYRQSLGQGLEFLIYFQGNSAPDKSGLPSDRFSAERTGGSVSTLTIQRTQQEDSAVYLCASSLARLAGNPLAKNIQYFGAGTRLSVL.

The V gene is TRBV19, the J gene TRBJ2-3; D is unresolved. Germline V gene data show CDR1 as LNHDA and CDR2 as SQIVND (reference sequence). The CDR3 length is 12 residues. V lost 5 bases and J lost 2, with 5 bases in between. DNA of the CDR3: TGTGCCAGTAGTTTACCCACAGATACGCAGTATTTT. Its protein is CASSLPTDTQYF.

The V call is TRBV11-2, the J call TRBJ1-1, with D possibly being TRBD1 (5 bases). V dropped 1 base and J dropped 2 bases, with 11 bases sitting between them. This CDR3 has 15 amino acids. Per the germline V gene, CDR1 is SGHAT and CDR2 is FQNNGV. As DNA, the CDR3 is TGTGCCAGCAGCTTAGGGGCAGGGCTAAACACTGAAGCTTTCTTT. Its protein is CASSLGAGLNTEAFF.

V gene TRBV5-1 combines with J gene TRBJ2-1; D gene uncertain. This CDR3 comprises 15 residues. From germline, CDR1 is SGHRS and CDR2 YFSETQ. V was trimmed by 1 base and J by 5 bases, leaving 13 bases between them. DNA for the CDR3: TGCGCCAGCAGCTTGACGACCGCCCCGAACAATGAGCAGTTCTTC. Amino acid sequence: CASSLTTAPNNEQFF.

V gene TRBV9 combines with J gene TRBJ2-7; tentatively, D is TRBD1 or TRBD2 (5 bases each). CDR3 length: 16 amino acids. CDR1 is SGDLS and CDR2 is YYNGEE in the germline V gene. With 2 bases removed from V and 0 bases from J, the gap between germline ends came to 15 bases. The CDR3 sequence is CASSVYGTSSSYEQYF. CDR3 DNA: TGTGCCAGCAGCGTCTACGGGACGTCGAGCTCCTACGAGCAGTACTTC. The whole variable domain, filled in from reference TRBV9 and TRBJ2-7, reads DSGVTQTPKHLITATGQRVTLRCSPRSGDLSVYWYQQSLDQGLQFLIQYYNGEERAKGNILERFSAQQFPDLHSELNLSSLELGDSALYFCASSVYGTSSSYEQYFGPGTRLTVT.

The V call is TRBV29-1, the J call TRBJ2-1, with 13 positions matching TRBD2. This CDR3 is 14 amino acids long. Germline V gives CDR1 SQVTM, CDR2 ANQGSEA. J was trimmed by 3 bases and V by 7 bases; bases with no gene match: 3. CDR3 coding DNA: TGCAGCGGGGGACTAGCGGGATACTACAATGAGCAGTTCTTC. Protein product: CSGGLAGYYNEQFF.

This chain connects TRBV6-1 to TRBJ2-5; D is possibly TRBD1 (6 bases). Germline V gene lookup returns CDR1 MNHNS and CDR2 SASEGT. This CDR3 is built from 15 residues. V was trimmed by 5 bases and J by 5 bases, leaving 18 bases between them. The CDR3 nucleotides are TGTGCCAGCAGTACCTTGACAGGTGCTCTGGAGACCCAGTACTTC. It codes for CASSTLTGALETQYF.